The 29 T cell receptor beta chains presented below share a single source sample, sequenced in a study of human T cells and chemical hapten exposure. Time point given: patch test 1, 2 weeks after DPC sensitization. Treatment meaning: therapeutic diphenylcyclopropenone sensitization with weekly scalp DPC. TCRdb reanalysed the RACE reads using MiXCR and keeps one entry per CDR3 protein. The sample contains 75,000 to 95,000 distinct CDR3 sequences, approximately 10% of which appear only once. Sequences were derived from whole blood, sampled in connection with sensitization to the hapten diphenylcyclopropenone (DPC). Receptors were obtained from a woman aged 55-69 years with alopecia areata. Some clones in this sample may be carry-over from other donors' samples.

The chain carries TRBV6-5 and TRBJ2-7; 8 positions match TRBD1. V lost 0 bases and J lost 6; bases outside the gene matches: 4. Germline assignment: CDR1 MNHEY and CDR2 SVGAGI. CDR3 length: 14 amino acids. The CDR3 coding sequence is TGTGCCAGCAGTTACTCAGTGACAGGGGCCGAGCAGTACTTC. Translation: CASSYSVTGAEQYF.

The chain links TRBV4-1 to TRBJ2-1; possible D gene TRBD2, 5 bases. The V end was cut by 0 bases, the J end by 8 bases, with 23 bases between. The CDR3 loop spans 18 amino acids. Germline CDR1 reads MGHRA; CDR2 reads YSYEKL. CDR3 nucleotide sequence: TGCGCCAGCAGCCAAGAGTTTAGCGTTGACTTCACACGGGATGAGCAGTTCTTC. This sequence encodes CASSQEFSVDFTRDEQFF.

Notes on this clonotype: The junction shows a germline mismatch at one end, possibly a read error. The V gene is TRBV20-1, the J gene TRBJ1-2; maybe TRBD1 (6 bases). The CDR3 spans 15 residues. CDR1 and CDR2 (germline): DFQATT, SNEGSKA (reference sequence). In nucleotides, the CDR3 is TGCAGTGCCAGAGATAGTCAGGGGAGGGAAAATGGCTACACCTTC. Protein: CSARDSQGRENGYTF.

This clonotype was seen a handful of times. The chain carries TRBV11-2 and TRBJ1-1; D is unresolved. CDR3 length equals 14 residues. Germline lookup yields CDR1 SGHAT and CDR2 FQNNGV. Trimming cost V 0 bases and J 7 bases, with 12 bases left between them. The DNA of the CDR3 is TGTGCCAGCAGCTTAGATCCGGGGAGATTTGAAGCTTTCTTT. Protein: CASSLDPGRFEAFF.

This clonotype was detected once. This chain connects TRBV5-4 to TRBJ1-4, with 10 bases aligning to TRBD1. The germline CDR1 and CDR2 sequences are SGHNT and YYREEE (reference sequence). The ends lost 4 bases at V and 7 bases at J; junction bases unmatched: 22. The CDR3 totals 20 residues. The CDR3 loop is CASSQSLGSGIRDRGEKLFF. CDR3 sequence (DNA): TGTGCCAGCAGCCAGTCCTTGGGATCCGGAATAAGGGACAGGGGTGAAAAACTGTTTTTT.

This clonotype was observed many times. The chain uses TRBV20-1 and TRBJ2-1, with D unclear. Germline loops: CDR1 DFQATT, CDR2 SNEGSKA (reference sequence). V lost 3 bases and J 3 bases, leaving 9 bases between the germline ends. The CDR3 has 13 residues. The CDR3 region is CSASLEFYNEQFF. CDR3 bases: TGCAGTGCTAGCCTGGAATTCTACAATGAGCAGTTCTTC.

The chain uses TRBV28 and TRBJ1-2; D not resolved. CDR1 is MDHEN and CDR2 is SYDVKM in the germline V gene. This CDR3 is built from 12 residues. Trimming removed 4 bases at V and 8 bases at J, with 11 bases between. The CDR3 loop reads CASSSGGGGYTF. The CDR3 coding sequence is TGTGCCAGCAGTTCCGGCGGAGGCGGCTACACCTTC.

This clonotype was seen only a few times. The gene calls are TRBV6-5 and TRBJ1-3, with 7 bases matching TRBD1. The ends lost 6 bases at V and 2 bases at J; junction bases unmatched: 1. The germline V gene has CDR1 MNHEY and CDR2 SVGAGI. The length of the CDR3 is 13 residues. CDR3 DNA sequence: TGTGCCAGCAGCAGGGGGACTGGAAACACCATATATTTT. It is translated as CASSRGTGNTIYF.

The rearrangement joins TRBV9 to TRBJ1-6; unclear D gene. The ends were cut back, 4 bases at V and 0 bases at J, with 14 bases in the middle. Looked up from germline, CDR1 is SGDLS and CDR2 is YYNGEE. This CDR3 spans 17 amino acids. The chain's CDR3 is CASSPLTGISYNSPLHF. The CDR3 DNA follows: TGTGCCAGCAGCCCGCTGACTGGGATCTCCTATAATTCACCCCTCCACTTT.

This clonotype was seen many times. V gene TRBV7-9 combines with J gene TRBJ2-1, with D hard to call. Trimming took 1 base from V and 4 from J, leaving 14 bases between them. The germline V gene has CDR1 SEHNR and CDR2 FQNEAQ (reference sequence). The CDR3 consists of 16 residues. The CDR3 DNA is TGTGCCAGCAGCTTAGGTACAGACCTACCTTACAATGAGCAGTTCTTC. Translation gives CASSLGTDLPYNEQFF.

This clonotype was recorded many times. The V gene is TRBV6-1, the J gene TRBJ1-5; D not resolved. The length of the CDR3 is 14 residues. Deletions cut 4 bases from V and 2 bases from J, with 9 bases between. In germline, CDR1 is MNHNS, CDR2 SASEGT. The CDR3 DNA reads as TGTGCCAGCAGTGCGGGGTTAGGCAATCAGCCCCAGCATTTT. Translated, it gives CASSAGLGNQPQHF.

This clonotype was counted between two and nine times. The chain recombines TRBV20-1 with TRBJ2-7, with TRBD2 matching 9 bases. This CDR3 contains 15 residues. V shed 3 bases and J 3 bases; nucleotides not matched to a gene: 9. The germline gives CDR1 DFQATT, CDR2 SNEGSKA (reference sequence). The CDR3 sequence is CSASSISGGDYEQYF. CDR3 in DNA: TGCAGTGCTAGTTCGATTAGCGGGGGTGACTACGAGCAGTACTTC.

This chain links TRBV20-1 with TRBJ1-5; weak D call: TRBD1 (6 bases). CDR3 size: 15 residues. Germline CDR1 reads DFQATT; CDR2 reads SNEGSKA (reference sequence). Trimming removed 3 bases from V and 6 bases from J, with 18 bases in between. The CDR3 coding sequence is TGCAGTGCTAGGGGCCCGGGAGGGGGAGGTCAGCCCCAGCATTTT. Protein sequence: CSARGPGGGGQPQHF.

Many counts were recorded for this clonotype. The chain links TRBV14 to TRBJ1-6; 7 positions match TRBD1. The trim removed 0 bases at V and 10 bases at J, leaving 9 bases unmatched. Germline V gives CDR1 SGHDN, CDR2 FVKESK. This CDR3 spans 16 amino acids. CDR3 in DNA: TGTGCCAGCAGCCAAGATCCGGGGGGACAGTCGTCACCCCTCCACTTT. Translated: CASSQDPGGQSSPLHF.

This clonotype occurred a few times. This sequence joins TRBV5-1 and TRBJ1-2; D may be TRBD1 (5 bases). CDR3 size: 14 residues. With 5 bases removed from V and 7 bases from J, the gap between germline ends came to 18 bases. The germline CDR1 and CDR2 sequences are SGHRS and YFSETQ. The CDR3 sequence: CASSPGTAVGGYTF. In DNA, the CDR3 is TGCGCCAGCAGTCCCGGGACGGCGGTAGGTGGCTACACCTTC.

The table lists this clonotype with many counts. V and J are TRBV7-9 and TRBJ1-1; 8 bases are a match to TRBD1. The germline V gene has CDR1 SEHNR and CDR2 FQNEAQ (reference sequence). The CDR3 runs 14 residues. The junction had 4 bases not matched to a gene; V was cut back by 4 bases and J by 3 bases. The CDR3, as DNA: TGTGCCAGCAGCTCGACAGGGGTTGACACTGAAGCTTTCTTT. Amino acid sequence: CASSSTGVDTEAFF.

This clonotype was counted at least ten times. The chain links TRBV20-1 to TRBJ1-1, with TRBD1 identical over 7 bases. Germline CDR1 reads DFQATT; CDR2 reads SNEGSKA (reference sequence). This CDR3 region has 16 residues. Trimming removed 3 bases from V and 1 base from J; junction bases left unmatched: 11. The CDR3 here is CSAREVYRGTNTEAFF. CDR3 sequence (DNA): TGCAGTGCTAGGGAAGTTTACAGGGGAACGAACACTGAAGCTTTCTTT.

This clonotype occurred a few times. The V and J genes are TRBV2 and TRBJ2-5; 7 bases are a match to TRBD2. Germline V gives CDR1 SNHLY, CDR2 FYNNEI. This CDR3 has 15 residues. Losses at the gene ends were 2 bases for V and 0 bases for J; bases not matched to a gene: 3. The CDR3 DNA sequence: TGTGCCAGCAGTGAAAGGCGGGGGTACCAAGAGACCCAGTACTTC. Its translation is CASSERRGYQETQYF.

There are many counts of this clonotype. V usage is TRBV7-6 and J usage is TRBJ2-3; D ambiguous. The CDR3 sequence is 12 residues long. Germline CDR1 reads SGHVS; CDR2 reads FNYEAQ. The germline V and J ends were trimmed by 7 bases and 4 bases, with 9 bases remaining between them. The CDR3 sequence is CASTSGADTQYF. The CDR3 bases are TGTGCCAGCACCTCCGGTGCAGATACGCAGTATTTT. Drawing the rest from reference TRBV7-6 and TRBJ2-3, the complete variable domain is GAGVSQSPRYKVTKRGQDVALRCDPISGHVSLYWYRQALGQGPEFLTYFNYEAQQDKSGLPNDRFSAERPEGSISTLTIQRTEQRDSAMYRCASTSGADTQYFGPGTRLTVL.

This clonotype was picked up many times. The J gene is TRBJ2-7, the V gene TRBV6-5; TRBD2 might be the D (6 bases). Trimming pared 2 bases from V and 3 bases from J, leaving 14 bases between. Germline assignment: CDR1 MNHEY and CDR2 SVGAGI. The CDR3 is made up of 15 amino acids. The DNA of the CDR3 is TGTGCCAGCAGTTACCGCGGGACTCCCATCTACGAGCAGTACTTC. Its protein product is CASSYRGTPIYEQYF.

Concerning this clonotype: A read error may be the cause here, since a much bigger clone is one base away. This chain uses TRBV18 with TRBJ1-3, with D possibly matching TRBD1 (5 bases). CDR3 size: 15 residues. Germline V gene data show CDR1 as KGHSH and CDR2 as LQKENI. CDR3 bases: TGTGCCAACTCACCACAGGAGCACTCTGGAAACACCATATATTTT. Translating gives CANSPQEHSGNTIYF.

This sequence joins TRBV18 and TRBJ2-5, with 10 bases fitting TRBD2. Germline V gives CDR1 KGHSH, CDR2 LQKENI. V lost 3 bases to trimming and J lost 1 base; unmatched junction nucleotides: 5. This CDR3 region has 16 residues. Here the CDR3 DNA reads TGTGCCAGCTCACCCGCGGGACTAGCGATCCAAGAGACCCAGTACTTC. This codes for CASSPAGLAIQETQYF. Together with reference TRBV18 and TRBJ2-5, the CDR3 gives the full variable domain: NAGVMQNPRHLVRRRGQEARLRCSPMKGHSHVYWYRQLPEEGLKFMVYLQKENIIDESGMPKERFSAEFPKEGPSILRIQQVVRGDSAAYFCASSPAGLAIQETQYFGPGTRLLVL.

The rearrangement links TRBV20-1 to TRBJ1-5; 11 nucleotides match TRBD1. J gave up 1 base and V 5 bases, and 10 bases lay outside the gene matches. Germline V lookup: CDR1 DFQATT, CDR2 SNEGSKA (reference sequence). The CDR3 extends over 17 amino acids. The CDR3 is CSARRTGGWMSNQPQHF. Here the CDR3 DNA reads TGCAGTGCTCGACGGACAGGGGGCTGGATGAGCAATCAGCCCCAGCATTTT.

This chain connects TRBV29-1 to TRBJ1-2; weak D call: TRBD1 (5 bases). Germline lookup yields CDR1 SQVTM and CDR2 ANQGSEA. This CDR3 has 12 residues. With 6 bases removed from V and 4 bases from J, the gap between germline ends came to 12 bases. For the CDR3, the DNA is TGCAGCGTAGAGGGACGGAGCTATGGCTACACCTTC. It yields the protein CSVEGRSYGYTF.

V is TRBV29-1 and J is TRBJ1-1, with a possible D match to TRBD1 (5 bases). Trimming left V 4 bases short and J 5 bases short, with 8 bases between. Germline CDR1 reads SQVTM; CDR2 reads ANQGSEA. The CDR3 runs 11 residues. The DNA of the CDR3 is TGCAGCGTTGCAGGGTTAACTGAAGCTTTCTTT. Its protein is CSVAGLTEAFF.

V gene TRBV24-1 combines with J gene TRBJ2-1; D remains ambiguous. In germline, CDR1 is KGHDR, CDR2 SFDVKD. Trimming took off 5 bases at V and 2 bases at J, with 6 bases between the two ends. CDR3 length: 13 amino acids. CDR3 DNA sequence: TGTGCCACCAGTGGCGGACCCTACAATGAGCAGTTCTTC. Its protein product is CATSGGPYNEQFF.

The chain is built from TRBV7-3 and TRBJ2-2, with 7 bases matching TRBD1. The V and J ends lost 4 bases and 5 bases, in that order; junction bases with no gene match: 10. CDR1 SGHTA and CDR2 FQGTGA come from the germline V gene. The CDR3 is 16 residues long. This CDR3 is CASSSGSGGWTGELFF. In DNA form, the CDR3 reads TGTGCCAGCAGCTCAGGATCAGGGGGTTGGACCGGGGAGCTGTTTTTT.

This clonotype was found a few times. The chain employs TRBV18 and TRBJ2-6, with D perhaps TRBD1 or TRBD2 (5 bases each). V was cut by 0 bases and J by 4 bases, with 13 bases left in between. The CDR3 is 17 amino acids. Germline CDR1 KGHSH, CDR2 LQKENI. DNA of the CDR3: TGTGCCAGCTCACCACCGGGGACCCCCAGCGGGGCCAACGTCCTGACTTTC. Amino acids: CASSPPGTPSGANVLTF.

This clonotype was observed a few times. The gene calls are TRBV7-2 and TRBJ2-7; 9 positions match TRBD2. Per the germline V gene, CDR1 is SGHTA and CDR2 is FQGNSA. Trimming removed 6 bases from V and 0 bases from J; junction bases left unmatched: 6. The CDR3 is 15 residues long. The CDR3: CASRGSGGSSYEQYF. The CDR3 DNA follows: TGTGCCAGCAGGGGAAGCGGGGGGAGCTCCTACGAGCAGTACTTC.